This T cell receptor beta chain is drawn from a study of shared clonotypes between healthy human individuals. This CDR3 has 15 residues. Germline CDR1 reads KGHSH; CDR2 reads LQKENI. The V gene end was trimmed by 4 bases and the J gene end by 5 bases; junction bases not matched to a gene: 5. It was into CD45RA+ naive and CD45RA-negative memory subsets that the CD4+ cells were split. Assay used: immunoSEQ multiplex PCR; TCRdb lists only in-frame clones, some missing. The data hold 1.6 million or so clones, with less than 99% observed a single time. This clonotype originated in a man in his thirties or forties in good health. The chain joins TRBV18 to TRBJ1-4, with 9 positions matching TRBD1. Sequenced input: naive CD4+ T cells sorted from blood. Subset: CD45RA+ positively selected. The CDR3 DNA reads TGTGCCAGCTCACAGCCCGGGACAGGGAATGAAAAACTGTTTTTT. It specifies CASSQPGTGNEKLFF.